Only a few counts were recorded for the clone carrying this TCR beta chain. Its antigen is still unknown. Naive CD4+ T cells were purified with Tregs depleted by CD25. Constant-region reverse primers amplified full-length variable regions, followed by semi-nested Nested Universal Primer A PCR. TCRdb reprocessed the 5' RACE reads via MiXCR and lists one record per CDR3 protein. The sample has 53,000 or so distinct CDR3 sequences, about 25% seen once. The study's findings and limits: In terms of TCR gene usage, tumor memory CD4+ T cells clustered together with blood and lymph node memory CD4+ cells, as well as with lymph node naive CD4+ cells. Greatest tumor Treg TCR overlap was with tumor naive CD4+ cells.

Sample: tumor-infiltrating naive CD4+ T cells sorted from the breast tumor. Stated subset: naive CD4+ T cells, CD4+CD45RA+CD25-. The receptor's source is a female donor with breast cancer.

The CDR3 here is CASSPRMAAEQYF. The DNA of the CDR3 is TGTGCCAGCAGCCCCCGAATGGCGGCCGAGCAGTACTTC. The chain recombines TRBV9 with TRBJ2-7; D call uncertain. Germline CDR1 is SGDLS and CDR2 is YYNGEE. Trimming pared 4 bases from V and 6 bases from J, leaving 14 bases between. CDR3 size: 13 residues.